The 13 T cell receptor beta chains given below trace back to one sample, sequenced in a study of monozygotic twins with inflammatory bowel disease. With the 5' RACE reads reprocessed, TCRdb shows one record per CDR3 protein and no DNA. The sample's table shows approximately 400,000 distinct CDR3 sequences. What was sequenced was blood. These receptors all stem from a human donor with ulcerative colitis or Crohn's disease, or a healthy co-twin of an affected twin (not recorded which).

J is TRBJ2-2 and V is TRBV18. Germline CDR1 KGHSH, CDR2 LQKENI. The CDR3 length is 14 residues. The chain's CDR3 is CASSPRGNTGELFF.

The CDR3 protein is CASSLIAGGPGNEQFF. The chain is built from TRBV7-2 and TRBJ2-1; checking the TCRdb D call of TRBD2 is not possible without DNA. Germline CDR1 reads SGHTA; CDR2 reads FQGNSA. This CDR3 comprises 16 residues.

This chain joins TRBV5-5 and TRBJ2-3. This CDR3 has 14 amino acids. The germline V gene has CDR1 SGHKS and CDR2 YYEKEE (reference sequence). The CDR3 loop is CASSLEARTDTQYF.

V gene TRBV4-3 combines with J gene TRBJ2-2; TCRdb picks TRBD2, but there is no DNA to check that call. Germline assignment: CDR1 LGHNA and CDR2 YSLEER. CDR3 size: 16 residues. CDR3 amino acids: CASSQDLAGNTGELFF.

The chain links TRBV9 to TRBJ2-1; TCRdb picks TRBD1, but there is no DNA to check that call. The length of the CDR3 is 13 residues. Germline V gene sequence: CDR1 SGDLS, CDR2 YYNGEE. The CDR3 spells CASSGGGYNEQFF.

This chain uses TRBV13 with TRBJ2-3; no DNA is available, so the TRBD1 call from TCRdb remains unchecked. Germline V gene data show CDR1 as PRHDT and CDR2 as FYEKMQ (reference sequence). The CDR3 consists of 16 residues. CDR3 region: CASSPGTGTLSDTQYF.

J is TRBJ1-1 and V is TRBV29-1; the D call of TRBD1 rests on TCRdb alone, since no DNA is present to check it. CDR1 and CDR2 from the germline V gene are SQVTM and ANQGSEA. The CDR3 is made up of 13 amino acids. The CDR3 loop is CSVEWHGGTEAFF.

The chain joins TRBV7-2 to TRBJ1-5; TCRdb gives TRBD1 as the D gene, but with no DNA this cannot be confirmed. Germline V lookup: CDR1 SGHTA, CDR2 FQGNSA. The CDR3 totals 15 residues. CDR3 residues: CASSLDRGRNQPQHF.

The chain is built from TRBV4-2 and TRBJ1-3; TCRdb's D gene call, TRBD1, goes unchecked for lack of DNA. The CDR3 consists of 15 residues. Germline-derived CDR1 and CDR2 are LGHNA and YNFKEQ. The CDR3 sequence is CASSQGGRVGNTIYF.

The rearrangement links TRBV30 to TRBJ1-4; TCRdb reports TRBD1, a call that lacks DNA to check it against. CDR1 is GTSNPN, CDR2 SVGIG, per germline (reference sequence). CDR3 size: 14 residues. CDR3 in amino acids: CAWSRSRGTEKLFF.

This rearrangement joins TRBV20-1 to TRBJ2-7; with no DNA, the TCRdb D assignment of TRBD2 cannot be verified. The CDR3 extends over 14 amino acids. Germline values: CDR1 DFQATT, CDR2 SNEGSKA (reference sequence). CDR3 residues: CSAGRTTSSYEQYF.

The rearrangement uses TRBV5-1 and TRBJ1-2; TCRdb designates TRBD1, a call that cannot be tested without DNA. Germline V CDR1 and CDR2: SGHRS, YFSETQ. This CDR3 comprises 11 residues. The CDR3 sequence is CASSPGRGYTF.

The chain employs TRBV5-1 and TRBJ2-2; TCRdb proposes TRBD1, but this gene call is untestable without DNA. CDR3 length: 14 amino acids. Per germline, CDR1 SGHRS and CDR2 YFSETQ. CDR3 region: CASSSTGYTGELLF.